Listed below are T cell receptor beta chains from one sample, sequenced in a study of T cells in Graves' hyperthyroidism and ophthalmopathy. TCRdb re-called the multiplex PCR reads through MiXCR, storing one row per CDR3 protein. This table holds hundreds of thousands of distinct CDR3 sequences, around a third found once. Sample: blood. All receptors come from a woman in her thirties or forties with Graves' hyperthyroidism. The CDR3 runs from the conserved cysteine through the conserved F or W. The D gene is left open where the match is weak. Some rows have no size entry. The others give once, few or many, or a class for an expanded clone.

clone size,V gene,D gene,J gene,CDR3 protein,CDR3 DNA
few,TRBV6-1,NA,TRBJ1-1,CASSRYRQVDMNTEAFF,TGTGCCAGCAGTCGATACCGACAGGTTGACATGAACACTGAAGCTTTCTTT
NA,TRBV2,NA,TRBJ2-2,CASSSSGANVLTFGAGTGELFF,NA
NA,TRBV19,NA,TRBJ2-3,CASSQGRNREDTQYF,TGTGCCAGTAGCCAGGGACGGAATCGTGAGGATACGCAGTATTTT
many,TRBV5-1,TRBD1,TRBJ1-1,CASSSGQAGTEAFF,TGCGCCAGCAGCTCCGGACAGGCAGGCACTGAAGCTTTCTTT
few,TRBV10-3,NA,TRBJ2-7,CAISESGGIREQYF,TGTGCCATCAGTGAGTCAGGAGGGATAAGGGAGCAGTACTTC
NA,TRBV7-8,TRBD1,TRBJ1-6,CASSDGTGVYNSPLHF,TGTGCCAGCAGTGACGGGACAGGGGTTTATAATTCACCCCTCCACTTT
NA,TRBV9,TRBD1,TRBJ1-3,CASSADRPGNTIYF,TGTGCCAGCAGCGCGGACAGGCCTGGAAACACCATATATTTT
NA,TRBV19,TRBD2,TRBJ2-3,CASSSLAGGQGDTQYF,TGTGCCAGTAGTTCGTTAGCGGGGGGGCAGGGAGATACGCAGTATTTT
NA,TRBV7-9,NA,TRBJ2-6,CASRPTGSGGANVLTF,TGCGCCAGCAGACCGACCGGGTCTGGTGGGGCCAACGTCCTGACTTTC
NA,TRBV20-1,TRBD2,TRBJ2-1,CSAAAGGPVNEQFF,TGCAGTGCCGCAGCGGGAGGGCCGGTGAATGAGCAGTTCTTC
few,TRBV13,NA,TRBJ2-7,CASSLGQLPSEQYF,TGTGCCAGCAGCTTGGGACAACTCCCCTCTGAGCAGTACTTC
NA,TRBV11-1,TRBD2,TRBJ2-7,CASSSKTSGDEQYF,TGTGCCAGCAGCTCAAAGACTAGCGGGGACGAGCAGTACTTC
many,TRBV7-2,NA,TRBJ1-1,CASSSGLRTEAFF,TGTGCCAGCAGCTCTGGACTGAGGACCGAAGCTTTCTTT